This TCR beta chain was sequenced for a study of T cell responses to AZD1222 COVID-19 vaccine. Assay used: immunoSEQ multiplex PCR; TCRdb lists only in-frame clones, some missing. This sample has under 170,000 clones, with roughly 90% found just once. Findings and limits, study-wide: Only after the peak T cell response were repertoires sampled. Among those given AZD1222, only six were seropositive at baseline. There were mostly white British donors and more females than males, and clonal diversity was possibly underestimated.

Worth noting for this clone: Its antigen is undetermined.

Pooled in the analysis were second doses at about 4 or about 12 weeks. The germline V and J ends were trimmed by 4 bases and 7 bases, with 15 bases remaining between them. The CDR3 loop spans 13 amino acids. Germline V gene lookup returns CDR1 SGHRS and CDR2 YFSETQ. The chain is built from TRBV5-1 and TRBJ2-7; D possibly matches TRBD1 or TRBD2 (5 bases each). This specimen consisted of peripheral blood, obtained 28 days after the second AZD1222 dose. This receptor was obtained from an adult who received the AZD1222 COVID-19 vaccine. CDR3 nucleotide sequence: TGCGCCAGCAGCCGCCCCCCGGGGCTGGAGCAGTACTTC. This translates into CASSRPPGLEQYF.